The rows below give T cell receptor beta chains drawn from one sample of a study of beta chain features in type 1 diabetes. Only in-frame clones appear in the TCRdb table, and some are missing; sequencing was by immunoSEQ multiplex PCR. Among approximately 170,000 clones listed, approximately 8% were seen once. The sequencing input was central memory CD4+ T cells from blood. These receptor sequences come from a middle-aged woman with type 1 diabetes. CDR3s include the opening cysteine and the closing phenylalanine or tryptophan. D genes are given only for firm matches. Not all rows give a size; the values are once, few, many and, for expanded clones, a class.

J gene: TRBJ1-2; V gene: TRBV7-2; D gene: NA; clone size: few; CDR3 DNA: TGTGCCAGCAGCTTGCAGGATCTATCCTATGGCTACACCTTC; CDR3 protein: CASSLQDLSYGYTF
J gene: TRBJ1-5; V gene: TRBV28; D gene: TRBD1; clone size: few; CDR3 DNA: TGTGCCAGCAGCCGGGGACAGGGCAATCAGCCCCAGCATTTT; CDR3 protein: CASSRGQGNQPQHF
J gene: TRBJ2-1; V gene: TRBV9; D gene: NA; clone size: NA; CDR3 DNA: TGTGCCAGCAGCGTAGGAGGTCCCCACAATGAGCAGTTCTTC; CDR3 protein: CASSVGGPHNEQFF
J gene: TRBJ1-3; V gene: TRBV28; D gene: NA; clone size: few; CDR3 DNA: TGTGCCAGCAGTAATCAGGGGATCGCTGGAAACACCATATATTTT; CDR3 protein: CASSNQGIAGNTIYF
J gene: TRBJ1-5; V gene: TRBV2; D gene: NA; clone size: few; CDR3 DNA: TGTGCCAGCATGGAACAGGGCCGTAATCAGCCCCAGCATTTT; CDR3 protein: CASMEQGRNQPQHF
J gene: TRBJ1-4; V gene: TRBV29-1; D gene: NA; clone size: few; CDR3 DNA: TGCAGCGTTGAGAACCGTGGGGGGTCCGGGGAAAAACTGTTTTTT; CDR3 protein: CSVENRGGSGEKLFF
J gene: TRBJ2-5; V gene: TRBV5-1; D gene: TRBD1; clone size: NA; CDR3 DNA: TGCGCCAGCAGCCTAGGACAGGGGGCGACGCAGACCCAGTACTTC; CDR3 protein: CASSLGQGATQTQYF
J gene: TRBJ2-7; V gene: TRBV7-2; D gene: TRBD2; clone size: few; CDR3 DNA: TGTGCCAGCAGCTTAGCCGGTAGCGGGGAAAAGTACTTC; CDR3 protein: CASSLAGSGEKYF
J gene: TRBJ2-1; V gene: TRBV7-2; D gene: NA; clone size: NA; CDR3 DNA: TGTGCCAGCAGCCCCCGCGGGGACAATGAGCAGTTCTTC; CDR3 protein: CASSPRGDNEQFF
J gene: TRBJ1-1; V gene: TRBV18; D gene: TRBD1; clone size: few; CDR3 DNA: TGTGCCAGCTCCAAATTGGGACAGGAGGACACTGAAGCTTTCTTT; CDR3 protein: CASSKLGQEDTEAFF
J gene: TRBJ1-1; V gene: TRBV11-2; D gene: NA; clone size: NA; CDR3 DNA: TGTGCCAGCAGCTTAGATCGGGGTTTCGGTCGAGCTTTCTTT; CDR3 protein: CASSLDRGFGRAFF
J gene: TRBJ2-1; V gene: TRBV7-8; D gene: TRBD2; clone size: NA; CDR3 DNA: TGTGCCAGCAGCCCTGGGACTAGCGGGAATGAGCAGTTCTTC; CDR3 protein: CASSPGTSGNEQFF
J gene: TRBJ2-5; V gene: TRBV4-3; D gene: TRBD2; clone size: few; CDR3 DNA: TGCGCCAGCAGCCATGTGATGGGCGGGGGAGGGGAGACCCAGTACTTC; CDR3 protein: CASSHVMGGGGETQYF
J gene: TRBJ2-2; V gene: TRBV4-3; D gene: NA; clone size: NA; CDR3 DNA: TGCGCCAGCAGCCAAGTCTTGGGGGCCGCCTCCGGGGAGCTGTTTTTT; CDR3 protein: CASSQVLGAASGELFF
J gene: TRBJ2-2; V gene: TRBV9; D gene: NA; clone size: few; CDR3 DNA: TGTGCCAGCAGCACTTGGTCGGGCGGGGAGCTGTTTTTT; CDR3 protein: CASSTWSGGELFF
J gene: TRBJ2-7; V gene: TRBV19; D gene: NA; clone size: NA; CDR3 DNA: TGTGCCAGTAGTACGACCCGAGGGGGCGAGCAGTACTTC; CDR3 protein: CASSTTRGGEQYF
J gene: TRBJ2-1; V gene: TRBV5-1; D gene: TRBD2; clone size: few; CDR3 DNA: TGCGCCAGCAGCATTAGCGGGGAAACCCTAAATGAGCAGTTCTTC; CDR3 protein: CASSISGETLNEQFF
J gene: TRBJ1-6; V gene: TRBV5-1; D gene: NA; clone size: few; CDR3 DNA: TGCGCCAGCAGCTCGCCGGAGGGGAGTTCACCCCTCCACTTT; CDR3 protein: CASSSPEGSSPLHF
J gene: TRBJ2-1; V gene: TRBV5-8; D gene: TRBD2; clone size: few; CDR3 DNA: TGTGCCAGCAGCCAAGAACCCTTGCTAGCGGGGGACAATGAGCAGTTCTTC; CDR3 protein: CASSQEPLLAGDNEQFF
J gene: TRBJ1-2; V gene: TRBV9; D gene: TRBD1; clone size: NA; CDR3 DNA: TGTGCCAGCAGCCCGAGTCCCGGGACAGGGCTGGGCTACACCTTC; CDR3 protein: CASSPSPGTGLGYTF
J gene: TRBJ2-7; V gene: TRBV7-2; D gene: NA; clone size: few; CDR3 DNA: TGTGCCAGCAGCTCCCCCCTCAGACAGAACGAGCAGTACTTC; CDR3 protein: CASSSPLRQNEQYF
J gene: TRBJ2-3; V gene: TRBV7-9; D gene: NA; clone size: few; CDR3 DNA: TGTGCCAGCAGGCGACTGGTAACAGATACGCAGTATTTT; CDR3 protein: CASRRLVTDTQYF
J gene: TRBJ2-3; V gene: TRBV4-3; D gene: NA; clone size: few; CDR3 DNA: TGCGCCAGCAGCCCGAGTCGGTTTGCCGGCACAGATACGCAGTATTTT; CDR3 protein: CASSPSRFAGTDTQYF
J gene: TRBJ1-5; V gene: TRBV21-1; D gene: NA; clone size: NA; CDR3 DNA: TGCGGGGGGTGGGACAATCAGCCCCAGCATTTT; CDR3 protein: CGGWDNQPQHF
J gene: TRBJ1-2; V gene: TRBV18; D gene: TRBD1; clone size: NA; CDR3 DNA: TGTGCCAGCTCCGAGGACAGGGGGACCGCGGGCTACACCTTC; CDR3 protein: CASSEDRGTAGYTF
J gene: TRBJ1-6; V gene: TRBV30; D gene: NA; clone size: NA; CDR3 DNA: TGTGCCTGGAGTTTCCAGGGTGGACATAATTCACCCCTCCACTTT; CDR3 protein: CAWSFQGGHNSPLHF
J gene: TRBJ2-3; V gene: TRBV7-2; D gene: TRBD2; clone size: many; CDR3 DNA: TGTGCCAGCAGCTTTGGACTAGTTACAGATACGCAGTATTTT; CDR3 protein: CASSFGLVTDTQYF
J gene: TRBJ1-5; V gene: TRBV7-2; D gene: NA; clone size: NA; CDR3 DNA: TGTGCCAGCAGCTTATATGGCAGAACCAATCAGCCCCAGCATTTT; CDR3 protein: CASSLYGRTNQPQHF
J gene: TRBJ2-5; V gene: TRBV7-6; D gene: TRBD2; clone size: few; CDR3 DNA: TGTGCCAGCAGCCAGGGGTCGCCTAGCGGGAGATTCCTAGAGACCCAGTACTTC; CDR3 protein: CASSQGSPSGRFLETQYF
J gene: TRBJ1-2; V gene: TRBV28; D gene: NA; clone size: few; CDR3 DNA: TGTGCCAGTTACTCAGGGAGGACCTATGGCTACACCTTC; CDR3 protein: CASYSGRTYGYTF
J gene: TRBJ2-2; V gene: TRBV5-6; D gene: NA; clone size: NA; CDR3 DNA: TGTGCCAGCAGCTTGGATCAGGACTCCTTCGCCGGGGAGCTGTTTTTT; CDR3 protein: CASSLDQDSFAGELFF
J gene: TRBJ2-3; V gene: TRBV5-6; D gene: NA; clone size: few; CDR3 DNA: TGTGCCAGCAGCTTTCTGGACACCACAGATACGCAGTATTTT; CDR3 protein: CASSFLDTTDTQYF
J gene: TRBJ2-2; V gene: TRBV5-1; D gene: NA; clone size: NA; CDR3 DNA: TGCGCCAGCAGCTTGATTGCAGGAGGACCGACGCACACCGGGGAGCTGTTTTTT; CDR3 protein: CASSLIAGGPTHTGELFF
J gene: TRBJ1-1; V gene: TRBV30; D gene: NA; clone size: few; CDR3 DNA: TGTGCCTGGAGTAGAGGTTCGAACACTGAAGCTTTCTTT; CDR3 protein: CAWSRGSNTEAFF
J gene: TRBJ1-5; V gene: TRBV19; D gene: NA; clone size: many; CDR3 DNA: TGTGCCAGTAGCCCGGGTGGCAATCAGCCCCAGCATTTT; CDR3 protein: CASSPGGNQPQHF